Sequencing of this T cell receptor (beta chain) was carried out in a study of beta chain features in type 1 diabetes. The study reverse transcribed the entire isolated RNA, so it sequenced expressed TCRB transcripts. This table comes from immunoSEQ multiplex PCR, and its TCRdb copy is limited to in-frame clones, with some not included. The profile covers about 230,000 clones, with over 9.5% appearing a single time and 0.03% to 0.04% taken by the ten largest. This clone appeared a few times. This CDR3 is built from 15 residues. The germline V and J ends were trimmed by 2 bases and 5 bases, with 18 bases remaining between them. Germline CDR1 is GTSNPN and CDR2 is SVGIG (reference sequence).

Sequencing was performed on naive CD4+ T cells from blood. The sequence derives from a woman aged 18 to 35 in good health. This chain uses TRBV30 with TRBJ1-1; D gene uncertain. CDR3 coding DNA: TGTGCCTGGAGTCCGCCCGGGGTCGAGGTAACTGAAGCTTTCTTT. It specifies CAWSPPGVEVTEAFF.